One and the same sample provided the 21 T cell receptor beta chains below, sequenced in a study of shared clonotypes between healthy human individuals. Clones were read by immunoSEQ multiplex PCR, and TCRdb kept only the in-frame ones, dropping some. The sample lists under 300,000 clones; 65% were seen once. The specimen sequenced was memory CD4+ T cells sorted from blood. Subset of the sample: CD45RA-negative fraction. These TCRs come from a man aged 25 to 40 in good health.

This chain uses TRBV5-4 with TRBJ2-3; tentatively, D is TRBD1 (6 bases). In germline, CDR1 is SGHNT, CDR2 YYREEE (reference sequence). Trimming cost V 1 base and J 4 bases, with 13 bases left between them. CDR3 length: 15 residues. The CDR3 reads CASSLLGARADTQYF. CDR3 DNA sequence: TGTGCCAGCAGCTTGCTGGGGGCCAGGGCAGATACGCAGTATTTT. Looking up the rest from reference TRBV5-4 and TRBJ2-3 gives the full variable domain: ETGVTQSPTHLIKTRGQQVTLRCSSQSGHNTVSWYQQALGQGPQFIFQYYREEENGRGNFPPRFSGLQFPNYSSELNVNALELDDSALYLCASSLLGARADTQYFGPGTRLTVL.

The rearrangement uses TRBV4-2 and TRBJ2-7; D may be TRBD1 or TRBD2 (5 bases each). This CDR3 has 17 amino acids. The germline V gene has CDR1 LGHNA and CDR2 YNFKEQ. Trimming took off 4 bases at V and 0 bases at J, with 19 bases between the two ends. The CDR3 protein is CASSRHQGDSSSYEQYF. Here the CDR3 DNA reads TGTGCCAGCAGCCGCCACCAGGGAGACTCTAGCTCCTACGAGCAGTACTTC.

The count of this clone is one. The chain joins TRBV15 to TRBJ2-3, with D possibly being TRBD2 (5 bases). The CDR3 covers 16 residues. The germline V gene has CDR1 LNHNV and CDR2 YYDKDF (reference sequence). V lost 7 bases, J lost 2 bases, and 19 bases lay in between. Written as DNA, the CDR3 is TGTGCCACCACCATTAGCCCCGGGAACCCCACAGATACGCAGTATTTT. Protein product: CATTISPGNPTDTQYF.

This clone was seen more than once but under ten times. The chain carries TRBV19 and TRBJ1-2; D is unresolved. The ends were cut back, 5 bases at V and 7 bases at J, with 17 bases in the middle. This CDR3 is built from 14 residues. The germline gives CDR1 LNHDA, CDR2 SQIVND (reference sequence). As DNA, the CDR3 is TGTGCCAGTAGTGTCGGAAATCTACCGGGTGGCTACACCTTC. Translated, it gives CASSVGNLPGGYTF.

The sample holds one count of this clone. The CDR3 DNA reads TGCACCAGCAGCCAAGATCTAGTACAAGAGACCCAGTACTTC. Protein sequence: CTSSQDLVQETQYF. The chain employs TRBV1 and TRBJ2-5; the table gives TRBD2 as D, unverified against the DNA. TRBV1 is flagged as a pseudogene. This CDR3 has 14 residues.

Only a few counts were recorded for this clone. The rearrangement uses TRBV30 and TRBJ1-5, with TRBD1 matching 9 bases. The length of the CDR3 is 15 residues. V lost 4 bases, J lost 2 bases, and 6 bases stayed unmatched. CDR1 and CDR2 (germline): GTSNPN, SVGIG (reference sequence). The CDR3 protein is CAWTKGQGGNQPQHF. Written as DNA, the CDR3 is TGTGCCTGGACTAAGGGACAGGGCGGCAATCAGCCCCAGCATTTT.

With respect to this clone: The sample contains more than one DNA sequence encoding this CDR3. The rearrangement uses TRBV18 and TRBJ2-2; no clear D. Germline CDR1 is KGHSH and CDR2 is LQKENI. This CDR3 contains 12 residues. V was pared by 3 bases and J by 6 bases, with 5 bases between. CDR3 nucleotide sequence: TGTGCCAGCTCACCTTCGTCCGGGGAGCTGTTTTTT. Its protein is CASSPSSGELFF.

This clone has more than one count but fewer than ten. The chain's CDR3 is CSVGAGETKNIQYF. The CDR3 DNA sequence: TGCAGCGTTGGGGCAGGGGAGACCAAAAACATTCAGTACTTC. The chain uses TRBV29-1 and TRBJ2-4; tentative D call: TRBD1 (6 bases). The V end was cut by 4 bases, the J end by 2 bases, with 12 bases between. Germline V gene sequence: CDR1 SQVTM, CDR2 ANQGSEA. The CDR3 contains 14 residues.

This sequence joins TRBV11-2 and TRBJ2-7; 7 bases are a match to TRBD1. After removal of 3 bases from V and 2 bases from J, the junction contained 4 bases not matched to a gene. Germline CDR1 and CDR2: SGHAT and FQNNGV. This CDR3 has 14 residues. The CDR3 loop is CASSLTGIPYEQYF. In DNA form, the CDR3 reads TGTGCCAGCAGCTTGACAGGGATCCCCTACGAGCAGTACTTC.

The chain carries TRBV5-6 and TRBJ1-2, with D perhaps matching TRBD1 (5 bases). Germline CDR1 is SGHDT and CDR2 is YYEEEE. Trimming left V 4 bases short and J 2 bases short, with 12 bases between. The CDR3 is 14 amino acids. The chain's CDR3 is CASSIPQGNYGYTF. The CDR3 coding sequence is TGTGCCAGCAGCATTCCCCAGGGCAACTATGGCTACACCTTC.

The genes are TRBV27 and TRBJ2-3; 14 positions agree with TRBD2. CDR1 MNHEY and CDR2 SMNVEV come from the germline V gene (reference sequence). The CDR3 consists of 15 residues. V lost 2 bases, J lost 8 bases, and 3 bases stayed unmatched. The CDR3 DNA reads as TGTGCCAGCAGTTTAACGACTAGCGGGAGGGGTACGCAGTATTTT. The encoded protein is CASSLTTSGRGTQYF.

This clone turned up a few times. This chain uses TRBV11-2 with TRBJ2-1, with 10 bases identical to TRBD2. The junction had 10 bases not matched to a gene; V was cut back by 6 bases and J by 5 bases. CDR1 and CDR2 (germline): SGHAT, FQNNGV. This CDR3 region has 16 residues. The CDR3 loop is CASRPISGRAHNEQFF. In DNA form, the CDR3 reads TGTGCCAGCAGACCCATAAGCGGGAGGGCTCACAATGAGCAGTTCTTC.

The J gene is TRBJ2-3, the V gene TRBV18; D might be TRBD2 (6 bases). From germline, CDR1 is KGHSH and CDR2 LQKENI. Trimming removed 6 bases from V and 0 bases from J, with 19 bases in between. The CDR3 contains 17 residues. CDR3 loop: CASSLQTPGGSTDTQYF. DNA of the CDR3: TGTGCCAGCTCGCTACAAACACCTGGGGGGAGCACAGATACGCAGTATTTT.

This chain uses TRBV5-6 with TRBJ2-1, with TRBD2 matching 11 bases. V was pared by 4 bases and J by 0 bases, with 6 bases of the junction left unmatched. The length of the CDR3 is 17 residues. Germline CDR1 reads SGHDT; CDR2 reads YYEEEE. The CDR3 reads CASSGNGLAGSYNEQFF. DNA for the CDR3: TGTGCCAGCAGCGGGAACGGACTAGCGGGCTCCTACAATGAGCAGTTCTTC.

This chain joins TRBV14 and TRBJ2-5; tentatively, D is TRBD2 (6 bases). V was pared by 5 bases and J by 0 bases, with 10 bases between. CDR3 length equals 14 residues. Per the germline V gene, CDR1 is SGHDN and CDR2 is FVKESK. The chain's CDR3 is CASSGRDYQETQYF. In nucleotides, the CDR3 is TGTGCCAGCAGCGGCCGGGACTACCAAGAGACCCAGTACTTC.

This sequence joins TRBV6-5 and TRBJ1-1, with D possibly being TRBD1 (5 bases). V was trimmed by 7 bases and J by 0 bases, leaving 12 bases between them. The germline gives CDR1 MNHEY, CDR2 SVGAGI. This CDR3 has 14 residues. The CDR3 region is CASTWGSMNTEAFF. For the CDR3, the DNA is TGTGCCAGCACGTGGGGGAGCATGAACACTGAAGCTTTCTTT.

This clone was seen many times. The CDR3 sequence: CASSDFSGSSYNEQFF. The DNA of the CDR3 is TGTGCCAGCAGTGACTTTAGCGGCAGCTCCTACAATGAGCAGTTCTTC. The V and J genes are TRBV6-4 and TRBJ2-1, with D perhaps TRBD2 (6 bases). CDR3 length: 16 amino acids. Trimming stripped 1 base from V and 0 bases from J, with 10 bases between. From germline, CDR1 is MRHNA and CDR2 SNTAGT.

V usage is TRBV7-8 and J usage is TRBJ2-3; D is possibly TRBD1 or TRBD2 (5 bases each). CDR3 size: 13 residues. Germline CDR1 is SGHVS and CDR2 is FQNEAQ. Trimming left V 1 base short and J 8 bases short, with 10 bases between. The CDR3 reads CASSLGDGVTQYF. The CDR3 DNA reads TGTGCCAGCAGCTTAGGGGACGGGGTTACGCAGTATTTT.

The chain joins TRBV5-1 to TRBJ1-1; 7 bases are shared with TRBD1. Germline CDR1 reads SGHRS; CDR2 reads YFSETQ. The CDR3 extends over 13 amino acids. The V and J ends lost 3 bases and 3 bases, in that order; junction bases with no gene match: 2. The CDR3 region is CASSWDSHTEAFF. CDR3 DNA sequence: TGCGCCAGCAGCTGGGACAGCCACACTGAAGCTTTCTTT. Drawing the rest from reference TRBV5-1 and TRBJ1-1, the complete variable domain is KAGVTQTPRYLIKTRGQQVTLSCSPISGHRSVSWYQQTPGQGLQFLFEYFSETQRNKGNFPGRFSGRQFSNSRSEMNVSTLELGDSALYLCASSWDSHTEAFFGQGTRLTVV.

The chain carries TRBV19 and TRBJ1-2; 10 bases map to TRBD1. The CDR3 sequence is 14 residues long. CDR1 is LNHDA, CDR2 SQIVND, per germline (reference sequence). V was clipped by 3 bases and J by 4 bases; unmatched bases: 2. The CDR3, as DNA: TGTGCCAGTAGTATCGACAGGGGGCCCTATGGCTACACCTTC. Amino acids: CASSIDRGPYGYTF.

Concerning this clone: Other DNA sequences within the sample encode an identical CDR3. J is TRBJ2-7 and V is TRBV18; 9 bases map to TRBD2. The CDR3 length is 13 residues. V dropped 3 bases and J dropped 4; count of bases not matched to a gene: 1. Germline CDR1 is KGHSH and CDR2 is LQKENI. In nucleotides, the CDR3 is TGTGCCAGCTCACCCCTAGCGGGATACGAGCAGTACTTC. It yields the protein CASSPLAGYEQYF.